One T cell receptor (beta chain) is described in this entry. The junction shows a germline mismatch at one end, possibly a read error. The record originates from a study of T cell responses to AZD1222 COVID-19 vaccine. TCRdb's copy holds only in-frame clones and misses some; the assay was immunoSEQ multiplex PCR. The sample shows 120,000 to 150,000 clones, roughly 84% of them seen only once. The V gene's germline CDR1 is LGHDT and CDR2 YNNKEL (reference sequence). CDR3 length equals 14 residues. V is TRBV3-1 (or the pseudogene TRBV3-2) and J is TRBJ2-3, with TRBD1 identical over 8 bases. This clonotype was sampled from an adult who received the AZD1222 COVID-19 vaccine. The source was peripheral blood, collected 28 days after the second AZD1222 dose. For the CDR3, the DNA is TGTGCCAGCACCAATCTACAGGGGGTTGATAGGCAGTATTTT. Protein product: CASTNLQGVDRQYF.